Following are 26 T cell receptor beta chains from one sample sequenced in a study of shared clonotypes between healthy human individuals. TCRdb's table, derived via immunoSEQ multiplex PCR, lists solely in-frame clones and lacks some. The sample holds over 2 million clones, around 96% seen once. Naive CD8 cells comprised CD45RO-negative, CCR7-positively selected cells, excluding terminally differentiated effector memory CD45RA+ cells. The sequencing sample was made of naive CD8+ T cells sorted from blood. These receptors all come from a young man in good health.

This chain links TRBV19 with TRBJ1-1; 9 positions match TRBD1. After removal of 2 bases from V and 6 bases from J, the junction contained 4 bases not matched to a gene. CDR3 length equals 14 residues. CDR1 is LNHDA and CDR2 is SQIVND in the germline V gene (reference sequence). CDR3 coding DNA: TGTGCCAGTAGTATACTACAGGGGGCGCCTGAAGCTTTCTTT. This encodes CASSILQGAPEAFF.

The J gene is TRBJ1-5, the V gene TRBV28, with 7 bases identical to TRBD1. Germline CDR1 reads MDHEN; CDR2 reads SYDVKM. Trimming cost V 5 bases and J 2 bases; bases outside gene matches: 9. This CDR3 contains 16 residues. The CDR3 DNA sequence: TGTGCCAGCAGTCCCCGGGCCACAGGGGGCAATCAGCCCCAGCATTTT. The encoded protein is CASSPRATGGNQPQHF.

The CDR3 DNA reads as TGTGCCAGCAGCTTAGGGCGGGGTGGGGCCGCCTACGAGCAGTACTTC. Translated, it gives CASSLGRGGAAYEQYF. This chain connects TRBV7-6 to TRBJ2-7; D possibly corresponds to TRBD2 (6 bases). The CDR3 sequence is 16 residues long. Germline CDR1 SGHVS, CDR2 FNYEAQ. V dropped 1 base and J dropped 2 bases, with 15 bases sitting between them.

The chain links TRBV27 to TRBJ1-1, with D hard to call. V was shortened by 2 bases and J by 4 bases, with 11 bases between the two germline ends. Germline CDR1 is MNHEY and CDR2 is SMNVEV (reference sequence). The CDR3 has 14 residues. The DNA for the CDR3 is TGTGCCAGCAGTTTAACCGCCATTGGCACTGAAGCTTTCTTT. It codes for CASSLTAIGTEAFF.

Turning to this clone: At the DNA level, this CDR3 is encoded by other sequences in the same sample as well. The chain joins TRBV7-9 to TRBJ2-3; D gene unclear. The V gene lost 5 bases and the J gene lost 6 bases, with 6 bases spanning the gap. Germline lookup yields CDR1 SEHNR and CDR2 FQNEAQ (reference sequence). This CDR3 has 11 amino acids. This CDR3 is CASSITDTQYF. The CDR3, as DNA: TGTGCCAGCAGCATCACGGATACGCAGTATTTT.

The chain is built from TRBV6-6 and TRBJ1-5; D call uncertain. Deletions cut 8 bases from V and 1 base from J, with 9 bases between. CDR1 MNHNY and CDR2 SVGAGI come from the germline V gene (reference sequence). CDR3 size: 13 residues. The CDR3 is CASQDFSNQPQHF. The DNA of the CDR3 is TGTGCCAGCCAGGACTTCAGCAATCAGCCCCAGCATTTT.

Here the CDR3 DNA reads TGTGCCAGCAAACCCGGGCCGGGAGATACGCAGTATTTT. Translation: CASKPGPGDTQYF. V usage is TRBV13 and J usage is TRBJ2-3; no firm D call. Germline CDR1 reads PRHDT; CDR2 reads FYEKMQ (reference sequence). The V and J ends lost 7 bases and 5 bases respectively, with 13 bases between them. This CDR3 comprises 13 residues. Full variable domain (rest looked up from reference TRBV13 and TRBJ2-3): AAGVIQSPRHLIKEKRETATLKCYPIPRHDTVYWYQQGPGQDPQFLISFYEKMQSDKGSIPDRFSAQQFSDYHSELNMSSLELGDSALYFCASKPGPGDTQYFGPGTRLTVL.

The chain is built from TRBV4-1 and TRBJ2-7; D possibly corresponds to TRBD2 (5 bases). CDR1 and CDR2 from the germline V gene are MGHRA and YSYEKL. The V gene lost 1 base and the J gene lost 1 base, with 11 bases spanning the gap. The CDR3 totals 15 residues. CDR3 amino acids: CASSQVYGVSYEQYF. In nucleotides, the CDR3 is TGCGCCAGCAGCCAAGTCTACGGGGTTTCCTACGAGCAGTACTTC.

The count of this clone is one. The V and J genes are TRBV6-5 and TRBJ2-7; either TRBD1 or TRBD2 may supply D (5 bases each). Germline values: CDR1 MNHEY, CDR2 SVGAGI. V dropped 0 bases and J dropped 5 bases, with 17 bases sitting between them. This CDR3 is 16 amino acids long. The CDR3 bases are TGTGCCAGCAGTTACTCGTTAGAGGGACGGCTCCACGAGCAGTACTTC. Translating it yields CASSYSLEGRLHEQYF.

This chain uses TRBV4-1 with TRBJ1-3, with D uncertain. This CDR3 has 16 residues. The V and J ends lost 1 base and 0 bases respectively, with 10 bases between them. Germline CDR1 reads MGHRA; CDR2 reads YSYEKL. CDR3 loop: CASSQVVPPSGNTIYF. The CDR3 DNA is TGCGCCAGCAGCCAAGTTGTCCCTCCCTCTGGAAACACCATATATTTT.

The chain employs TRBV10-2 and TRBJ2-7; tentatively, D is TRBD1 (5 bases). The V end was cut by 2 bases, the J end by 0 bases, with 8 bases between. The CDR3 has 14 amino acids. CDR1 WSHSY and CDR2 SAAADI come from the germline V gene. For the CDR3, the DNA is TGCGCCAGCAGTGAGCCCGACAGCTCCTACGAGCAGTACTTC. The encoded protein is CASSEPDSSYEQYF.

Only one count was recorded for this clone. The CDR3 DNA reads TGTGCCAGCAGCTTAGTGTTGCGGGACACGAACACAGATACGCAGTATTTT. This sequence encodes CASSLVLRDTNTDTQYF. The chain joins TRBV7-8 to TRBJ2-3; the D gene could be TRBD1 or TRBD2 (6 bases each). V was trimmed by 1 base and J by 2 bases, leaving 16 bases between them. CDR1 SGHVS and CDR2 FQNEAQ come from the germline V gene. CDR3 length: 17 residues.

As for this clone: The sample has other DNA sequences that encode this CDR3 too. This chain joins TRBV7-6 and TRBJ1-5; possibly TRBD1 for D (5 bases). With 1 base removed from V and 1 base from J, the gap between germline ends came to 5 bases. CDR1 is SGHVS, CDR2 FNYEAQ, per germline. The CDR3 extends over 14 amino acids. CDR3 region: CASSLGDSNQPQHF. CDR3 nucleotides: TGTGCCAGCAGCTTAGGGGACAGCAATCAGCCCCAGCATTTT.

This clone was detected once. The chain links TRBV4-3 to TRBJ2-7; no definite D call. CDR1 and CDR2 from the germline V gene are LGHNA and YSLEER. This CDR3 has 15 residues. The V gene lost 0 bases and the J gene lost 3 bases, with 12 bases spanning the gap. The CDR3 sequence is CASSQEGLGHYEQYF. DNA of the CDR3: TGCGCCAGCAGCCAAGAAGGCCTAGGCCACTACGAGCAGTACTTC.

The V call is TRBV6-6, the J call TRBJ2-3; no reliable D call. Germline lookup yields CDR1 MNHNY and CDR2 SVGAGI (reference sequence). V lost 6 bases, J lost 0 bases, and 7 bases lay in between. CDR3 length: 13 residues. CDR3 region: CASSPDSTDTQYF. CDR3 sequence (DNA): TGTGCCAGCAGCCCGGACAGCACAGATACGCAGTATTTT.

V is TRBV6-1 and J is TRBJ1-1, with D possibly matching TRBD1 (6 bases). Germline values: CDR1 MNHNS, CDR2 SASEGT. The V end was cut by 6 bases, the J end by 7 bases, with 21 bases between. The CDR3 has 15 amino acids. The DNA of the CDR3 is TGTGCCAGCAGCGGCCGGCAGGTCAGGGGAGATGAAGCTTTCTTT. The encoded protein is CASSGRQVRGDEAFF.

CDR3 DNA: TGTGCCAGCAGTTCACGGGACGGTGGATATGGCTACACCTTC. Translation: CASSSRDGGYGYTF. The chain uses TRBV27 and TRBJ1-2; perhaps TRBD1 as D (5 bases). The CDR3 consists of 14 residues. The V end was cut by 4 bases, the J end by 5 bases, with 14 bases between. CDR1 is MNHEY, CDR2 SMNVEV, per germline (reference sequence).

CDR3 DNA: TGTGCCAGCAAGGGACAGGGGGCTTTCCAAGAGACCCAGTACTTC. Amino acids: CASKGQGAFQETQYF. The V call is TRBV2, the J call TRBJ2-5; 12 nucleotides line up with TRBD1. V lost 7 bases to trimming and J lost 1 base; unmatched junction nucleotides: 4. The CDR3 covers 15 residues. Germline-derived CDR1 and CDR2 are SNHLY and FYNNEI. The complete variable domain, with remaining parts taken from reference TRBV2 and TRBJ2-5, reads EPEVTQTPSHQVTQMGQEVILRCVPISNHLYFYWYRQILGQKVEFLVSFYNNEISEKSEIFDDQFSVERPDGSNFTLKIRSTKLEDSAMYFCASKGQGAFQETQYFGPGTRLLVL.

Details on this clone: One end of the junction varies from germline; a read error may be responsible. The chain couples TRBV5-1 to TRBJ2-7; weak D call: TRBD1 (6 bases). The CDR3 has 13 amino acids. CDR1 and CDR2 (germline): SGHRS, YFSETQ. The CDR3 sequence is CASSPTGSYEQCF. Written as DNA, the CDR3 is TGCGCCAGCAGCCCCACAGGGTCCTACGAGCAGTGCTTC. Filled out from reference TRBV5-1 and TRBJ2-7, the complete variable domain reads KAGVTQTPRYLIKTRGQQVTLSCSPISGHRSVSWYQQTPGQGLQFLFEYFSETQRNKGNFPGRFSGRQFSNSRSEMNVSTLELGDSALYLCASSPTGSYEQCFGPGTRLTVT.

Regarding this clone: Other DNA sequences in the same sample also yield this CDR3. This sequence joins TRBV13 and TRBJ2-3; D remains ambiguous. Germline V gene sequence: CDR1 PRHDT, CDR2 FYEKMQ (reference sequence). This CDR3 spans 12 amino acids. The V and J ends lost 5 bases and 4 bases respectively, with 7 bases between them. The CDR3 here is CASSLLSDTQYF. In DNA form, the CDR3 reads TGTGCCAGCAGCCTCCTCTCAGATACGCAGTATTTT. The variable domain in full, with the rest retrieved from reference TRBV13 and TRBJ2-3, is AAGVIQSPRHLIKEKRETATLKCYPIPRHDTVYWYQQGPGQDPQFLISFYEKMQSDKGSIPDRFSAQQFSDYHSELNMSSLELGDSALYFCASSLLSDTQYFGPGTRLTVL.

The gene calls are TRBV7-2 and TRBJ2-5; D is uncertain. Germline-derived CDR1 and CDR2 are SGHTA and FQGNSA. The V gene lost 5 bases and the J gene lost 2 bases, with 12 bases spanning the gap. The CDR3 loop spans 14 amino acids. This CDR3 is CASSLLPLQETQYF. The CDR3 DNA follows: TGTGCCAGCAGCCTCCTACCATTGCAAGAGACCCAGTACTTC.

This clone was detected once. The chain combines TRBV7-3 with TRBJ1-2, with D uncertain. The germline V gene encodes CDR1 SGHTA and CDR2 FQGTGA. The CDR3 consists of 16 residues. Trimming shortened V by 1 base and J by 3 bases, and 15 bases separated the two germline ends. The CDR3 sequence: CASSLKEKECHYGYTF. CDR3 bases: TGTGCCAGCAGCTTAAAGGAGAAGGAGTGTCACTATGGCTACACCTTC.

The chain has TRBV7-9 and TRBJ2-7; no clear D gene. The V end lost 5 bases, the J end lost 3 bases, and 11 bases lay between the germline ends. The V gene's germline CDR1 is SEHNR and CDR2 FQNEAQ (reference sequence). This CDR3 is 13 amino acids long. The CDR3 nucleotides read TGTGCCAGCAGCACCGGGTCCAACTACGAGCAGTACTTC. It encodes CASSTGSNYEQYF.

The chain recombines TRBV7-2 with TRBJ2-2; D may match TRBD1 or TRBD2 (5 bases each). From germline, CDR1 is SGHTA and CDR2 FQGNSA. The CDR3 has 15 amino acids. Trimming cost V 3 bases and J 4 bases, with 12 bases left between them. The CDR3 protein is CASSFRDVSTGELFF. CDR3 bases: TGTGCCAGCAGCTTTCGGGACGTGAGCACCGGGGAGCTGTTTTTT. The full variable domain, its missing parts supplied by reference TRBV7-2 and TRBJ2-2, is GAGVSQSPSNKVTEKGKDVELRCDPISGHTALYWYRQSLGQGLEFLIYFQGNSAPDKSGLPSDRFSAERTGGSVSTLTIQRTQQEDSAVYLCASSFRDVSTGELFFGEGSRLTVL.

The genes are TRBV28 and TRBJ2-7; 7 bases agree with TRBD1. J lost 1 base, V lost 6 bases, and 3 bases had no gene match. Germline loops: CDR1 MDHEN, CDR2 SYDVKM. This CDR3 comprises 13 residues. This chain's CDR3 is CASRHRGSYEQYF. CDR3 in DNA: TGTGCCAGCAGGCACAGGGGATCCTACGAGCAGTACTTC.

This rearrangement joins TRBV29-1 to TRBJ1-1, with D unresolved. CDR1 and CDR2 (germline): SQVTM, ANQGSEA. The CDR3 sequence is 13 residues long. V lost 3 bases and J lost 1, with 9 bases in between. CDR3 in amino acids: CSVEGWGNTEAFF. The CDR3 nucleotides are TGCAGCGTTGAGGGGTGGGGGAACACTGAAGCTTTCTTT.